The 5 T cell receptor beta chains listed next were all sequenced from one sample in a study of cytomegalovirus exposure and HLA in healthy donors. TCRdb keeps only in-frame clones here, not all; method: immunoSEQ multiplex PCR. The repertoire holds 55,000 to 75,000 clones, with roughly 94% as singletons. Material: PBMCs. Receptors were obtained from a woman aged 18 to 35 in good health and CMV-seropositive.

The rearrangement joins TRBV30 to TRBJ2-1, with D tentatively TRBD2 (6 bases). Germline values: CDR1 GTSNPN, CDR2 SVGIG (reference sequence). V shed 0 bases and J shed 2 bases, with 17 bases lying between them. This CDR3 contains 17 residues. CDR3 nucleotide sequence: TGTGCCTGGAGTGTACTGGGGGGTCGGGGGACCTACAATGAGCAGTTCTTC. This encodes CAWSVLGGRGTYNEQFF.

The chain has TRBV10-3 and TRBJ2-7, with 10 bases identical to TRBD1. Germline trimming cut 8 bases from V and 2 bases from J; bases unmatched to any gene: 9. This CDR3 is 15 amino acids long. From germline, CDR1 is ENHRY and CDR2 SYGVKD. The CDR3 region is CAIDARDRGTYEQYF. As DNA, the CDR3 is TGTGCCATCGACGCAAGGGACAGGGGAACCTACGAGCAGTACTTC.

The CDR3 loop is CASSLTGGGDTQYF. CDR3 bases: TGCGCCAGCAGCTTAACAGGTGGTGGAGATACGCAGTATTTT. The genes are TRBV5-1 and TRBJ2-3; tentative D call: TRBD1 (5 bases). The length of the CDR3 is 14 residues. In germline, CDR1 is SGHRS, CDR2 YFSETQ. Trimming left V 2 bases short and J 5 bases short, with 12 bases between. Using reference TRBV5-1 and TRBJ2-3 for the parts outside the CDR3, the full variable domain is KAGVTQTPRYLIKTRGQQVTLSCSPISGHRSVSWYQQTPGQGLQFLFEYFSETQRNKGNFPGRFSGRQFSNSRSEMNVSTLELGDSALYLCASSLTGGGDTQYFGPGTRLTVL.

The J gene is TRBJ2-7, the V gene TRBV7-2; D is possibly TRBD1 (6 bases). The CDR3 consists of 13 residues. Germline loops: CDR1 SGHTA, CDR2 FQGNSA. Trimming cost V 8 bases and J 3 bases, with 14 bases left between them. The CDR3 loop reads CASGLPQGYEQYF. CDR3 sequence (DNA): TGTGCCAGCGGGCTACCACAGGGCTACGAGCAGTACTTC.

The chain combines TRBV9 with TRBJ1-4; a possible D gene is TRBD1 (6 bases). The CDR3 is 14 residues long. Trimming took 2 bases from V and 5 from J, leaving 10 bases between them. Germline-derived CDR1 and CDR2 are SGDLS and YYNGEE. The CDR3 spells CASSVGTRNEKLFF. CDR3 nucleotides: TGTGCCAGCAGCGTTGGGACACGAAATGAAAAACTGTTTTTT.